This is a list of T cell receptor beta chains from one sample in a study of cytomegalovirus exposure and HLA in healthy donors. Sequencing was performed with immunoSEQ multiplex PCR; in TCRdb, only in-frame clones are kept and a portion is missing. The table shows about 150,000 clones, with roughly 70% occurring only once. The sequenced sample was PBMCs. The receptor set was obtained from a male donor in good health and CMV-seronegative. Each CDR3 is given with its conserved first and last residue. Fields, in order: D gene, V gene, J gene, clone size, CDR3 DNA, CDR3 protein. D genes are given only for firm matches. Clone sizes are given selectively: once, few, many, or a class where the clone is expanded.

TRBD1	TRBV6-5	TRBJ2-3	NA	TGTGCCAGCAGTTACCTACAGGGGGCTAAAGATACGCAGTATTTT	CASSYLQGAKDTQYF
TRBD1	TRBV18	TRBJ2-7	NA	TGTGCCAGCTCACCCGGGGACAGGGGCTACGAGCAGTACTTC	CASSPGDRGYEQYF
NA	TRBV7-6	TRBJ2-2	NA	TGTGCCAGCAGCACGACTAGGAGTTCTGGGGAGCTGTTTTTT	CASSTTRSSGELFF
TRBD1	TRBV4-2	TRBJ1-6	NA	TGTGCCAGCAGCCAGGGACAGGGAGATTCACCCCTCCACTTT	CASSQGQGDSPLHF
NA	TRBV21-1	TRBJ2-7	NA	TGTGCCAGCAGCAAAGAGGTGTCAGGAATGAAGCAGTACTTC	CASSKEVSGMKQYF
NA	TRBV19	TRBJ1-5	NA	TGTGCCAGTGGCACAGGGTATAGCAATCAGCCCCAGCATTTT	CASGTGYSNQPQHF
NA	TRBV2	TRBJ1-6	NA	TGTGCCAGCAGTTTGGTCGGGTCCTATAATTCACCCCTCCACTTT	CASSLVGSYNSPLHF
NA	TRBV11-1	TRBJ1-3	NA	TGTGCCAGCAGCGTGAAGCCGGGTCGCTTAGCTGGAAACACCATATATTTT	CASSVKPGRLAGNTIYF
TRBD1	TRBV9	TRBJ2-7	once	TGTGCCAGCAGCGCTCCCCGACAGGGGGCATCCTACGAGCAGTACTTC	CASSAPRQGASYEQYF
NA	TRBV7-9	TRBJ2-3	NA	TGTTCCAGCACGGTAGCAGATACGCAGTATTTT	CSSTVADTQYF
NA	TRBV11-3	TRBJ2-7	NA	TGTGCCAGCAGCTTAGGAACAGGGACTAACTCCTACGAGCAGTACTTC	CASSLGTGTNSYEQYF
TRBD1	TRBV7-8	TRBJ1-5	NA	TGTGCCAGCAGCTTGTATTTGGGAGGGACAGGCACGAATCAGCCCCAGCATTTT	CASSLYLGGTGTNQPQHF
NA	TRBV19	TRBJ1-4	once	TGTGCCAGTAGTATAACAGTGAAGAATGAAAAACTGTTTTTT	CASSITVKNEKLFF
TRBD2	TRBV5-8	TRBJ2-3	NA	TGTGCCAGCAGCTTGTACGGCGGGCGGGGGGGCGAGTATTTT	CASSLYGGRGGEYF
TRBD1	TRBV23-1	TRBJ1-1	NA	TGCGCCAGCAGTCAATCGGGGGACAGACCGAACACTGAAGCTTTCTTT	CASSQSGDRPNTEAFF
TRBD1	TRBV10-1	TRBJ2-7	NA	TGCGCCAGCAGTGAGTCAATTCCCCGGGGGACAGGGAGGGCGTGGGAGCAGTACTTC	CASSESIPRGTGRAWEQYF
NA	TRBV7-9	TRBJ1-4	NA	TGTGCCAGCAGTTCCTCAGGGACTTACTTTGAAAAACTGTTTTTT	CASSSSGTYFEKLFF
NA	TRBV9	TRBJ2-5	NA	TGTGCCAGCAGCCCGATGGCACTACAAGGAGAGACCCAGTACTTC	CASSPMALQGETQYF
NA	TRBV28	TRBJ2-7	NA	TGTGCCAGCCTGAGACAGGACAGCTCCTACGAGCAGTACTTC	CASLRQDSSYEQYF
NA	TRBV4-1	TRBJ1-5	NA	TGCGCCAGCAGCCAAGAAGATCGGGGGTGGCAGCCCCAGCATTTT	CASSQEDRGWQPQHF
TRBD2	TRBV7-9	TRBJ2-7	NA	TGTGCCAGCAGCCTCGGGACTAGCGGGAGTCTCCCCTACGAGCAGTACTTC	CASSLGTSGSLPYEQYF
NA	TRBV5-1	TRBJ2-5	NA	TGCGCCAGCAGTTGGGAGGTCCAAGAGACCCAGTACTTC	CASSWEVQETQYF
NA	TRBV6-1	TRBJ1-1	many	TGTGCCAGCAGTATTCAGGAGAACACTGAAGCTTTCTTT	CASSIQENTEAFF
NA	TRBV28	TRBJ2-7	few	TGTGCCAGCAGTCTGAGTAGCGGAATCTCCTACGAGCAGTACTTC	CASSLSSGISYEQYF
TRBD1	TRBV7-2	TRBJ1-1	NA	TGTGCCAGCAGCTTTTATGGGGGGGGCAGGGGGCTACCAGCTTTCTTT	CASSFYGGGRGLPAFF